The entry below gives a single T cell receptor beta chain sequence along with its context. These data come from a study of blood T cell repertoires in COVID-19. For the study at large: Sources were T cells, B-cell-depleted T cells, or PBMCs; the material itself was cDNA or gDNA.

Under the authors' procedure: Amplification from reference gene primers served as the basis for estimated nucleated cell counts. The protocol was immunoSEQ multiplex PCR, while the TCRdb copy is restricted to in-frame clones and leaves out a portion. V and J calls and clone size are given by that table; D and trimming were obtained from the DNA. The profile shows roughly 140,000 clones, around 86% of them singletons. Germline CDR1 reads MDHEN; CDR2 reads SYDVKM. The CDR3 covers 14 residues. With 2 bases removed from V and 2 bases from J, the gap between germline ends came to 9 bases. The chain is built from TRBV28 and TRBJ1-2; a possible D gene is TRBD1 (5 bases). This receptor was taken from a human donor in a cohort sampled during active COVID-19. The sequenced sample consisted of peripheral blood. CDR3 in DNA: TGTGCCAGCAGTTTAGGGGCTACCAACTATGGCTACACCTTC. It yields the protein CASSLGATNYGYTF.